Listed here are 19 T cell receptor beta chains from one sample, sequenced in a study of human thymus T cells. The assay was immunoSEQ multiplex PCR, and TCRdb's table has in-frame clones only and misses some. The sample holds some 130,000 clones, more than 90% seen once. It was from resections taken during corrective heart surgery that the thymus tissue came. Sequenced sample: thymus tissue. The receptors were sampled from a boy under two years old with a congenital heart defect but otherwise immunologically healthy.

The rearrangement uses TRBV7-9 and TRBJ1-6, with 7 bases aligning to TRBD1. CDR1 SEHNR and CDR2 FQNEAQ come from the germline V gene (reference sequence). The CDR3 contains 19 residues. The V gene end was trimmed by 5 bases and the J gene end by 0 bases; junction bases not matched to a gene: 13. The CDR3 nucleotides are TGTGCCAGCAGCCCACTCATGATGACAGGGCGCTCCTATAATTCACCCCTCCACTTT. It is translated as CASSPLMMTGRSYNSPLHF. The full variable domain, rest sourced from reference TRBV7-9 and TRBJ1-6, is DTGVSQNPRHKITKRGQNVTFRCDPISEHNRLYWYRQTLGQGPEFLTYFQNEAQLEKSRLLSDRFSAERPKGSFSTLEIQRTEQGDSAMYLCASSPLMMTGRSYNSPLHFGNGTRLTVT.

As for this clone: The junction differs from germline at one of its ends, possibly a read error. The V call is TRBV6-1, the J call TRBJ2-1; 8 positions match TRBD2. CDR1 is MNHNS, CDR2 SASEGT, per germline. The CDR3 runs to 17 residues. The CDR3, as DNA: TGTGCCAGCAGTGTTCAGAGGGGATTGCCGGGGGGGCCGCGTTGGATCTTC. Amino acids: CASSVQRGLPGGPRWIF.

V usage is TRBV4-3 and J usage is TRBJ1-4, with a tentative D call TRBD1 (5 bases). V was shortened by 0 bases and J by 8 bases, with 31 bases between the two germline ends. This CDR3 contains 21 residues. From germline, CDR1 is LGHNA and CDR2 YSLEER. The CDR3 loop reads CASSQDESDTGRVDWLEKLFF. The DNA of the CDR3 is TGCGCCAGCAGCCAAGATGAATCGGACACGGGTAGAGTAGATTGGTTGGAAAAACTGTTTTTT.

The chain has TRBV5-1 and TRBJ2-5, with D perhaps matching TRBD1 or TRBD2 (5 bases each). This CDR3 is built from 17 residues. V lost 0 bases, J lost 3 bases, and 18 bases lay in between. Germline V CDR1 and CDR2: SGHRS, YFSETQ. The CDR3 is CASSLVAWWGRKETQYF. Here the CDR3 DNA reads TGCGCCAGCAGCTTGGTGGCTTGGTGGGGGAGAAAAGAGACCCAGTACTTC.

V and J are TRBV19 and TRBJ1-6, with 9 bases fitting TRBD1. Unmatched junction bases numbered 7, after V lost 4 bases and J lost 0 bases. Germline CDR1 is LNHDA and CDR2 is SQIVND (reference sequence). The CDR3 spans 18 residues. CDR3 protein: CASSNRGRLSSYNSPLHF. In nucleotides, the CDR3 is TGTGCCAGTAGTAACAGGGGGCGCTTGAGCTCCTATAATTCACCCCTCCACTTT.

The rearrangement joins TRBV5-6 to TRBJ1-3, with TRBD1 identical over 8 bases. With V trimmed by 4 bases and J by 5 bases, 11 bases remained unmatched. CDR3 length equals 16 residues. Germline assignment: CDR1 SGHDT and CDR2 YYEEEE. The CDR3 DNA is TGTGCCAGCAGCACCGGGATCGACAGGGGAAGAAACACCATATATTTT. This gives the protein CASSTGIDRGRNTIYF.

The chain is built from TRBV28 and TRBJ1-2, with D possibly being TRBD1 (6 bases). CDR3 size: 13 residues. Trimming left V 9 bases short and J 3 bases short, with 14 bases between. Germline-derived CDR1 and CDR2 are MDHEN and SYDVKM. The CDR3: CASTMAGDYGYTF. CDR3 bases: TGTGCCAGTACAATGGCAGGGGACTATGGCTACACCTTC.

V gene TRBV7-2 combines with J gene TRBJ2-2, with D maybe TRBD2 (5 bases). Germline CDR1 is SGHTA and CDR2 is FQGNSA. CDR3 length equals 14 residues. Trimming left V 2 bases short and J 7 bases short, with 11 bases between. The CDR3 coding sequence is TGTGCCAGCAGCTTACCTCCGGAGGACGGGGAGCTGTTTTTT. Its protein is CASSLPPEDGELFF.

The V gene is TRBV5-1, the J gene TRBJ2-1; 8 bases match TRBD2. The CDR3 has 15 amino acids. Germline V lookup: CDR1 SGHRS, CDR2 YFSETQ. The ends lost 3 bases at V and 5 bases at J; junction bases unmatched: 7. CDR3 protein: CASSSLAERDNEQFF. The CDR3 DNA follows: TGCGCCAGCAGCTCACTAGCGGAACGGGACAATGAGCAGTTCTTC.

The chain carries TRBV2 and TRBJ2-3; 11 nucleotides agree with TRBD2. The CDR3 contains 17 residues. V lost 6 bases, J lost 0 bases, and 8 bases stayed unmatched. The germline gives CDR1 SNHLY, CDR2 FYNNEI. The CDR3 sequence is CASRPSGGPVSTDTQYF. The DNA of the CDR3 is TGTGCCAGCAGGCCTAGCGGGGGGCCCGTCAGCACAGATACGCAGTATTTT.

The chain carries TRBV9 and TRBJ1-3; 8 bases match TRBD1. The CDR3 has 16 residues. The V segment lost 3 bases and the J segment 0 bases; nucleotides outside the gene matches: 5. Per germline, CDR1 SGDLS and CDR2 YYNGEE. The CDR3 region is CASSGAGGLSGNTIYF. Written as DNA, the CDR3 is TGTGCCAGCAGCGGTGCAGGGGGCCTCTCTGGAAACACCATATATTTT.

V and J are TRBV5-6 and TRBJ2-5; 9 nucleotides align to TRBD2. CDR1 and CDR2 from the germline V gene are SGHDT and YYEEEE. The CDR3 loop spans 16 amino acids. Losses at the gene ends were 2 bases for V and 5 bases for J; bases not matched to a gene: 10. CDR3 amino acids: CASSLGWRGGLETQYF. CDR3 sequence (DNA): TGTGCCAGCAGCTTAGGGTGGCGGGGGGGCCTCGAGACCCAGTACTTC.

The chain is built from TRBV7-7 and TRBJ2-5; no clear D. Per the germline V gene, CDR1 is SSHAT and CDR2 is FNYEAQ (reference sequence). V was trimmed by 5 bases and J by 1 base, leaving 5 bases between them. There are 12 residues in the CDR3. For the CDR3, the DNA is TGTGCCAGCAGCGATACCCAAGAGACCCAGTACTTC. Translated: CASSDTQETQYF.

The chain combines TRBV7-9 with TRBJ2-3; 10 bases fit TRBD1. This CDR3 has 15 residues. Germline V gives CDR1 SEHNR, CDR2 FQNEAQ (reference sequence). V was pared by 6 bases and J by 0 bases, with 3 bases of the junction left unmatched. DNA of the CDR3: TGTGCCAGCAGTCGACAGGGGGCTAGCACAGATACGCAGTATTTT. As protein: CASSRQGASTDTQYF.

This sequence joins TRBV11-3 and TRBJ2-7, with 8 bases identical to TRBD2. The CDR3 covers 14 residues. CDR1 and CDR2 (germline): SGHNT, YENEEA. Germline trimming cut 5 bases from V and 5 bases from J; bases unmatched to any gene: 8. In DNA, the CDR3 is TGTGCCAGCAGCCTCGGGGGGGCCTTAGACGAGCAGTACTTC. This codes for CASSLGGALDEQYF.

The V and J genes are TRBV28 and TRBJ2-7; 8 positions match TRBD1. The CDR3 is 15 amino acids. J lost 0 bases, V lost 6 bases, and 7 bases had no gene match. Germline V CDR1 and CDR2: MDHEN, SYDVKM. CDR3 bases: TGTGCCAGCAGGGGAATACAGGGGGGCTCCTACGAGCAGTACTTC. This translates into CASRGIQGGSYEQYF.

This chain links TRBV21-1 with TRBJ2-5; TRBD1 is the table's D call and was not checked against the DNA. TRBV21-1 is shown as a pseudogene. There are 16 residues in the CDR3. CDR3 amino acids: CASRKRSPGSQETQYF. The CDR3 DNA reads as TGTGCCAGCAGAAAAAGGTCTCCAGGGTCCCAAGAGACCCAGTACTTC.

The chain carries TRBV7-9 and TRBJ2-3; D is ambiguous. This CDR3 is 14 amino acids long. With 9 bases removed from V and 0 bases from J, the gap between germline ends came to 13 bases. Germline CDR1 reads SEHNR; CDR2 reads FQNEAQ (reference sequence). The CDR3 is CARGGNSSTDTQYF. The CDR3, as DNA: TGTGCCAGAGGCGGTAACTCTAGCACAGATACGCAGTATTTT.

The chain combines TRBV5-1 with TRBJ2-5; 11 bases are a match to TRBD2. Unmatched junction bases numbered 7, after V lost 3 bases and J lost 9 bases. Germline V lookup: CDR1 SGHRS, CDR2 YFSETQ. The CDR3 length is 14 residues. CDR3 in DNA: TGCGCCAGCAGCTCCTTTCGTAGCGGGGGGGCCCAGTACTTC. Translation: CASSSFRSGGAQYF.